A single sample is the source of the 8 T cell receptor beta chains below, sequenced in a study of blood T cell repertoires in COVID-19. Produced via immunoSEQ multiplex PCR; TCRdb's table is partial and in-frame only. This table holds 180,000 or so clones, approximately 86% found once. Specimen: peripheral blood. All receptors derive from a woman older than 75 in a cohort sampled during active or convalescent COVID-19.

This chain connects TRBV6-1 to TRBJ1-1; D perhaps matches TRBD1 (5 bases). Between the trimmed V and J ends, which lost 1 base and 5 bases, there was a span of 17 bases. CDR1 and CDR2 (germline): MNHNS, SASEGT. This CDR3 contains 16 residues. CDR3 sequence (DNA): TGTGCCAGCAGTGAAGGGTGGCAGGGAGGTGGTACTGAAGCTTTCTTT. Its protein is CASSEGWQGGGTEAFF.

The chain recombines TRBV28 with TRBJ1-5, with D perhaps matching TRBD1 (5 bases). Germline CDR1 and CDR2: MDHEN and SYDVKM. V was cut by 5 bases and J by 11 bases, with 13 bases left in between. The CDR3 sequence is 12 residues long. Here the CDR3 reads CASSAGLGTQHF. The DNA of the CDR3 is TGTGCCAGCAGTGCAGGGTTGGGCACCCAGCATTTT.

This sequence joins TRBV12-3 or TRBV12-4 and TRBJ1-2; no clear D gene. The CDR3 runs 13 residues. The ends were cut back, 7 bases at V and 7 bases at J, with 16 bases in the middle. The CDR3 region has the DNA TGTGCCAGCACCTTGACTCGGGAGACTGGCTACACCTTC. This sequence encodes CASTLTRETGYTF.

The chain links TRBV5-6 to TRBJ1-3; D not certain. Germline V lookup: CDR1 SGHDT, CDR2 YYEEEE. The CDR3 totals 14 residues. The V end was cut by 7 bases, the J end by 0 bases, with 11 bases between. CDR3 nucleotide sequence: TGTGCCAGCTGGGAGGGCTACTCTGGAAACACCATATATTTT. Translation gives CASWEGYSGNTIYF.

This clone was found a few times. The chain uses TRBV5-4 and TRBJ1-1; D uncertain. This CDR3 is 13 amino acids long. Trimming took off 1 base at V and 4 bases at J, with 8 bases between the two ends. Germline V gene sequence: CDR1 SGHNT, CDR2 YYREEE (reference sequence). CDR3 amino acids: CASSLFQATEAFF. CDR3 coding DNA: TGTGCCAGCAGCTTGTTTCAGGCCACTGAAGCTTTCTTT. The full variable domain, with the rest looked up from reference TRBV5-4 and TRBJ1-1, is ETGVTQSPTHLIKTRGQQVTLRCSSQSGHNTVSWYQQALGQGPQFIFQYYREEENGRGNFPPRFSGLQFPNYSSELNVNALELDDSALYLCASSLFQATEAFFGQGTRLTVV.

The genes are TRBV6-5 and TRBJ2-5; D gene ambiguous. Germline V gene sequence: CDR1 MNHEY, CDR2 SVGAGI. V lost 0 bases and J 5 bases, leaving 16 bases between the germline ends. This CDR3 has 16 amino acids. This CDR3 reads CASSYSSGPYRETQYF. CDR3 nucleotides: TGTGCCAGCAGTTACTCCTCAGGTCCCTACCGCGAGACCCAGTACTTC.

This clone was seen a handful of times. The chain combines TRBV4-3 with TRBJ1-2, with unresolved D. Germline V lookup: CDR1 LGHNA, CDR2 YSLEER. V was pared by 0 bases and J by 2 bases, with 4 bases between. The length of the CDR3 is 13 residues. The CDR3 protein is CASSQDINYGYTF. The CDR3 coding sequence is TGCGCCAGCAGCCAAGATATAAACTATGGCTACACCTTC.

The gene calls are TRBV6-6 and TRBJ2-7; D possibly corresponds to TRBD2 (6 bases). V lost 2 bases to trimming and J lost 6 bases, with 17 bases between them. CDR3 length: 15 residues. Germline assignment: CDR1 MNHNY and CDR2 SVGAGI (reference sequence). The CDR3: CASSYQYGTPGEQYF. DNA of the CDR3: TGTGCCAGCAGTTACCAATACGGGACTCCCGGCGAGCAGTACTTC.